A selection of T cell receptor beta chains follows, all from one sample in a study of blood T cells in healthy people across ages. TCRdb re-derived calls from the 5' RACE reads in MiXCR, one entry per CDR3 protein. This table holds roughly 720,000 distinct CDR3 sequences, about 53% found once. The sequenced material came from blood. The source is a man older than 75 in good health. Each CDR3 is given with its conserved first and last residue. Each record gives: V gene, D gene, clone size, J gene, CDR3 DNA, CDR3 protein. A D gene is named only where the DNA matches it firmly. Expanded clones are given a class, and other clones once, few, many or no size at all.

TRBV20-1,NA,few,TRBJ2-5,TGCAGTGCTAGCCCGGAAGGAGAGACCCAGTACTTC,CSASPEGETQYF
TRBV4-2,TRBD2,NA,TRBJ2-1,TGTGCCAGCAGCTCCCTCATAGCGGGAGAAGACAATGAGCAGTTCTTC,CASSSLIAGEDNEQFF
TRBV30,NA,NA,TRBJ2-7,TGTGCCGGATCAAAGGGCGCACCCTACGAGCAGTACTTC,CAGSKGAPYEQYF
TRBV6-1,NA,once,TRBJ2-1,TGTGCCAGCAGTGAAGGGACGACCAACAATGAGCAGTTCTTC,CASSEGTTNNEQFF
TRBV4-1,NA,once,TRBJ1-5,TGCGCCAGCAGCCAATACCCGGGACTTGGCAATCAGCCCCAGCATTTT,CASSQYPGLGNQPQHF
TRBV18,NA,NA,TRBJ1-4,TGTGCCAGCTCACCCGCGGACGGAAAACTGTTTTTT,CASSPADGKLFF
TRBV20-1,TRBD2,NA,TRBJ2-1,TGCAGTGCTAGAGCCCCCCCAGACCGGGTTAAGGCGGGAGAGTTTGTTGGTGAGCAGTTCTTC,CSARAPPDRVKAGEFVGEQFF
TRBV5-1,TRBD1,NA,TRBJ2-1,TGCGCCAGCAGCTTGGTGGGGACAGGGACACCCGGGCAGTTCTTC,CASSLVGTGTPGQFF
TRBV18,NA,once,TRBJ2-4,TGTGCCAGCTCACCGTTGCGGGATGCCAAAAACATTCAGTACTTC,CASSPLRDAKNIQYF
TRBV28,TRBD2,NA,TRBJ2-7,TGTGCCAGCAGGGGAGCGGGAGGGGATTCGGGCGAGCAGTACTTC,CASRGAGGDSGEQYF
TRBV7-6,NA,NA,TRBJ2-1,TGTGCCAGCAGCTTAGAACGAGGAATGAGGAATGAGCAGTTCTTC,CASSLERGMRNEQFF
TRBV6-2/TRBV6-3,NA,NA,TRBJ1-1,TGTGCCAGCAGTTACTCGCCGCTGAACACTGAAGCTTTCTTT,CASSYSPLNTEAFF
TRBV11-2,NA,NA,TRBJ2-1,TGTGCCAGCAGCTTAGGACCCCGAGGGCATTCCAATGAGCAGTTCTTC,CASSLGPRGHSNEQFF
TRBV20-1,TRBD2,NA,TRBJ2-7,TGCAGTGCTAGAGTCGCGACTAGCGGCTACAATGAGCAGTACTTC,CSARVATSGYNEQYF
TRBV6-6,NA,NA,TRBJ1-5,TGTGCCAGCAGGTACAGTCCGACTGCACAGCCCCAGCATTTT,CASRYSPTAQPQHF
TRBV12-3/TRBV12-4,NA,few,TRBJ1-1,TGTGCCAGCAGTTTGACAGGCATGAACACTGAAGCTTTCTTT,CASSLTGMNTEAFF
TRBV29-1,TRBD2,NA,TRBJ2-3,TGCAGCGCCAAAAGGACTAGCGGGAACACAGATACGCAGTATTTT,CSAKRTSGNTDTQYF
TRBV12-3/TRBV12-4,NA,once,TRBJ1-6,TGTGCCAGCACCCCACGGGGGAGCTCCTATAATTCACCCCTCCACTTT,CASTPRGSSYNSPLHF
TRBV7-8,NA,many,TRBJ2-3,TGTGCCAGCAGCTCCGGCTTCGGGTCGTGGGCAGATACGCAGTATTTT,CASSSGFGSWADTQYF
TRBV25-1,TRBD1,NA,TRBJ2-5,TGTGCCAGCAGTACCGGGACAGGGATATACCAAGAGACCCAGTACTTC,CASSTGTGIYQETQYF
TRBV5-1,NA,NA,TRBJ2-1,TGCGCCAGCAGCTTGAGGGTTCCTCCCTACGAGCAGTTCTTC,CASSLRVPPYEQFF
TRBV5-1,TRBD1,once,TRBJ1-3,TGCGCCAGCAGCTTGACGACAGGGACCTCATCCTTCTCTGGAAACACCATATATTTT,CASSLTTGTSSFSGNTIYF
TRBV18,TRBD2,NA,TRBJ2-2,TGTGCCAGCTCACCACCGCTAGCGGGAGATACCGGGGAGCTGTTTTTT,CASSPPLAGDTGELFF
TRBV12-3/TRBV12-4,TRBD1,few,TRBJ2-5,TGTGCCAGCAGTGCGCGCACAACAGGGGGCCAAGAGACCCAGTACTTC,CASSARTTGGQETQYF
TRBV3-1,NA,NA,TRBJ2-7,TGTGCCAGCAGCTCACTATCCGCCTACGAGCAGTACTTC,CASSSLSAYEQYF
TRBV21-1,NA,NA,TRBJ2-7,TGTGCCAGCAGCCCAGACAGGGCGATATTCTACTCCTACGAGCAGTACTTC,CASSPDRAIFYSYEQYF
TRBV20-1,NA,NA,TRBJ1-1,TGCAGTGCTAGTTGGGACTATGAAGCTTTCTTT,CSASWDYEAFF
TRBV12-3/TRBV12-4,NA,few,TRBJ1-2,TGTGCCAGCAGTTTACGCGGATACTATGGCTACACCTTC,CASSLRGYYGYTF
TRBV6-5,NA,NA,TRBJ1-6,TGTGCCAGCAGTTACGTGCCGGGGATGGGGAATTCACCCCTCCACTTT,CASSYVPGMGNSPLHF
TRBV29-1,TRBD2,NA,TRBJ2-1,TGCAGCGTTGCTAGCGGGAGCGATGAGCAGTTCTTC,CSVASGSDEQFF
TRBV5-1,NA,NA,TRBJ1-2,TGCGCCAGCAGCTTGCGGCAGGATGGCTACACCTTC,CASSLRQDGYTF
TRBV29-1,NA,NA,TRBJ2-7,TGCAGCGTTCGTTATCGGGCTAGCGAAACCTACGAGCAGTACTTC,CSVRYRASETYEQYF
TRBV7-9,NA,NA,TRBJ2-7,TGTGCCAGCAGCTCGCTTGACTCTGCCTACGAGCAGTACTTC,CASSSLDSAYEQYF
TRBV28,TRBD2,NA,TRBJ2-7,TGCGCCAGCAGTTTGGTTAGCGGGATGTACGAGCAGTACTTC,CASSLVSGMYEQYF
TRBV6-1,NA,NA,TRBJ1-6,TGTGCCAGCAGTGTGGCCGGGCGGGAGTCACCCCTCCACTTT,CASSVAGRESPLHF
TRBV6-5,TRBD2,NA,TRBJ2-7,TGTGCCAGCACTAGGGAGAGGGAGGGGAACTACGAGCAGTACTTC,CASTREREGNYEQYF
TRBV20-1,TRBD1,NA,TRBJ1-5,TGCAGTGCTAGAGGTGACAGGGGACTGAATCAGCCCCAGCATTTT,CSARGDRGLNQPQHF
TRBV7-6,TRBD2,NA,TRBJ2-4,TGTGCCAGCAGCTTAGATAGAAGCGGGAGACCGCAGTACTTC,CASSLDRSGRPQYF
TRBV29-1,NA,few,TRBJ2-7,TGCAGCGTCGCCGACAAGAGAAGATCCTACGAGCAGTACTTC,CSVADKRRSYEQYF
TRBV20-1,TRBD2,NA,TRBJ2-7,TGCAGTGCCCATATAGGGACTAGCGGGAGCGACGAGCAGTACTTC,CSAHIGTSGSDEQYF
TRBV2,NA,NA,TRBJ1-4,TGTGCCAGCAGTGAAGCGCTACGGGGTGGCGAAAAACTGTTTTTT,CASSEALRGGEKLFF
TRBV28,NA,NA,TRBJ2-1,TGTGCCGGCAGTTGGGGAGAAGGTGAGCAGTTCTTC,CAGSWGEGEQFF
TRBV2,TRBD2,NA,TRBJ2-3,TGTGCCAGCAGGCGGACTAGCGGGGCGAGGGGGACGCAGTATTTT,CASRRTSGARGTQYF
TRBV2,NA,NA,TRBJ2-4,TGTGCCAGCAGTGAACGGGGGACCAAAAACATTCAGTACTTC,CASSERGTKNIQYF
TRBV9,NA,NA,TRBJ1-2,TGTGCCAGCAGCGTAGCCGAGGGCTACACCTTC,CASSVAEGYTF
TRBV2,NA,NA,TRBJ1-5,TGTGCCAGCAAGGGGGACCCGCTTAGCAATCAGCCCCAGCATTTT,CASKGDPLSNQPQHF
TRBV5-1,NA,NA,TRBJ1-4,TGCGCCAGCAGCGAGAACCTGGGAGGCACTAATGAAAAACTGTTTTTT,CASSENLGGTNEKLFF
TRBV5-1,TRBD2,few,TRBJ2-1,TGCGCCAGCAGCCCGGGCTTTGGGGGAGGGCCTCTGAATGAGCAGTTCTTC,CASSPGFGGGPLNEQFF
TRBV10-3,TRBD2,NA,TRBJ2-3,TGTGCCATCAGCTCCGGGACTAGCGGTATCACAGATACGCAGTATTTT,CAISSGTSGITDTQYF
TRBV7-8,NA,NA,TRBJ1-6,TGTGCCAGCAGCTTATTGAACAGGGCGGCGAATTCACCCCTCCACTTT,CASSLLNRAANSPLHF
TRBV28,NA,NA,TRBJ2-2,NA,CASNVGRETQYFGELFF
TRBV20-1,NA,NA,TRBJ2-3,TGCAGTGCAAAGGCCCAGGTAGATACGCAGTATTTT,CSAKAQVDTQYF
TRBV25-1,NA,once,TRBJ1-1,TGTGCCAGCAGTCCAGGGGACGCTTTCTTT,CASSPGDAFF
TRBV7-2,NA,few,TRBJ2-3,TGTGCCAGCAGCCCCAGGGTTTTCACAGATACGCAGTATTTT,CASSPRVFTDTQYF
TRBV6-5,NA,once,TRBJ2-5,TGTGCCGGCAGCTCCGGAGGGGCGGGACAAGAGACCCAGTACTTC,CAGSSGGAGQETQYF